These T cell receptor beta chains were read from a single sample in a study of blood T cell repertoires in COVID-19. Sequenced by immunoSEQ multiplex PCR; TCRdb stores in-frame clones only, minus some. The table lists around 56,000 clones, approximately 88% of them singletons. Sequenced: peripheral blood. The receptor set was obtained from a human donor in a cohort sampled during active COVID-19. Both conserved end residues are part of each CDR3. A D gene is named only where the DNA matches it firmly. Expanded clones are given a class, and other clones once, few, many or no size at all.

clone size: .
J gene: TRBJ1-2
V gene: TRBV4-2
D gene: .
CDR3 protein: CASSQEGETAYGYTF
CDR3 DNA: TGTGCCAGCAGCCAAGAAGGTGAAACAGCCTATGGCTACACCTTC

clone size: .
J gene: TRBJ2-3
V gene: TRBV5-1
D gene: TRBD1
CDR3 protein: CASSPAGVGTGGGTDTQYF
CDR3 DNA: TGCGCCAGCAGCCCCGCAGGGGTGGGGACAGGTGGGGGAACAGATACGCAGTATTTT

clone size: .
J gene: TRBJ2-5
V gene: TRBV3-1/TRBV3-2
D gene: TRBD1
CDR3 protein: CASSHRTGEQETQYF
CDR3 DNA: TGTGCCAGCAGCCACCGGACAGGGGAGCAAGAGACCCAGTACTTC

clone size: .
J gene: TRBJ1-1
V gene: TRBV5-6
D gene: TRBD1
CDR3 protein: CASSLGDSTNTEAFF
CDR3 DNA: TGTGCCAGCAGCTTGGGGGACAGCACGAACACTGAAGCTTTCTTT

clone size: few
J gene: TRBJ1-5
V gene: TRBV27
D gene: .
CDR3 protein: CASSLSRQGNQPQHF
CDR3 DNA: TGTGCCAGCAGTTTATCTAGACAGGGCAATCAGCCCCAGCATTTT

clone size: .
J gene: TRBJ1-5
V gene: TRBV7-9
D gene: .
CDR3 protein: CASSLDDRTYSNQPQHF
CDR3 DNA: TGTGCCAGCAGCTTAGACGATCGAACTTATAGCAATCAGCCCCAGCATTTT

clone size: .
J gene: TRBJ2-3
V gene: TRBV6-5
D gene: TRBD2
CDR3 protein: CASRGAGGRTDTQYF
CDR3 DNA: TGTGCCAGCAGAGGAGCGGGGGGGAGAACAGATACGCAGTATTTT

clone size: .
J gene: TRBJ1-2
V gene: TRBV14
D gene: TRBD1
CDR3 protein: CASSQGGQGVNYGYTF
CDR3 DNA: TGTGCCAGCAGCCAAGGGGGACAGGGGGTAAACTATGGCTACACCTTC

clone size: .
J gene: TRBJ1-4
V gene: TRBV5-1
D gene: TRBD1
CDR3 protein: CASSFTGTGSEKLFF
CDR3 DNA: TGCGCCAGCAGCTTCACCGGGACAGGCTCTGAAAAACTGTTTTTT

clone size: .
J gene: TRBJ1-2
V gene: TRBV4-2
D gene: TRBD1
CDR3 protein: CASSQGQGAGYGYTF
CDR3 DNA: TGTGCCAGCAGCCAAGGACAGGGGGCCGGCTATGGCTACACCTTC

clone size: .
J gene: TRBJ2-1
V gene: TRBV2
D gene: TRBD2
CDR3 protein: CARGGTGRGVNEQFF
CDR3 DNA: TGTGCCCGCGGGGGGACGGGGCGGGGGGTTAATGAGCAGTTCTTC

clone size: .
J gene: TRBJ2-7
V gene: TRBV29-1
D gene: TRBD1
CDR3 protein: CSVGDRPLEQYF
CDR3 DNA: TGCAGCGTAGGGGACAGACCTCTTGAGCAGTACTTC

clone size: .
J gene: TRBJ2-3
V gene: TRBV7-9
D gene: .
CDR3 protein: CASSLSVAATSTDTQYF
CDR3 DNA: TGTGCCAGCAGCTTAAGCGTTGCCGCGACTAGCACAGATACGCAGTATTTT

clone size: .
J gene: TRBJ2-1
V gene: TRBV6-4
D gene: TRBD1
CDR3 protein: CASSAQGDSYNEQFF
CDR3 DNA: TGTGCCAGCAGCGCTCAGGGGGATTCCTACAATGAGCAGTTCTTC

clone size: .
J gene: TRBJ1-1
V gene: TRBV12-3/TRBV12-4
D gene: TRBD1
CDR3 protein: CASRRGQGTEAFF
CDR3 DNA: TGTGCCAGCAGAAGAGGACAGGGAACTGAAGCTTTCTTT

clone size: .
J gene: TRBJ2-1
V gene: TRBV21-1
D gene: .
CDR3 protein: CASSSGTGGNNEQFF
CDR3 DNA: TGTGCCAGCAGCTCCGGGACAGGGGGAAACAATGAGCAGTTCTTC

clone size: .
J gene: TRBJ2-5
V gene: TRBV9
D gene: TRBD2
CDR3 protein: CASSVGAGGPVETQYF
CDR3 DNA: TGTGCCAGCAGCGTAGGAGCGGGGGGGCCGGTAGAGACCCAGTACTTC

clone size: .
J gene: TRBJ1-3
V gene: TRBV2
D gene: .
CDR3 protein: CASTTLRYSGNTIYF
CDR3 DNA: TGTGCCAGCACCACCCTGCGGTACTCTGGAAACACCATATATTTT

clone size: .
J gene: TRBJ2-1
V gene: TRBV29-1
D gene: TRBD1
CDR3 protein: CSARRQGYNEQFF
CDR3 DNA: TGCAGCGCTAGAAGACAGGGGTACAATGAGCAGTTCTTC

clone size: .
J gene: TRBJ1-5
V gene: TRBV24-1
D gene: TRBD1
CDR3 protein: CATSDSGQGCGQPQHF
CDR3 DNA: TGTGCCACCAGTGATTCGGGACAGGGGTGTGGTCAGCCCCAGCATTTT

clone size: .
J gene: TRBJ1-4
V gene: TRBV4-3
D gene: TRBD1
CDR3 protein: CASSQPLRGQLNEKLFF
CDR3 DNA: TGCGCCAGCAGCCAACCTTTAAGGGGACAGCTAAATGAAAAACTGTTTTTT

clone size: .
J gene: TRBJ2-1
V gene: TRBV7-9
D gene: TRBD2
CDR3 protein: CASRDSGASYNEQFF
CDR3 DNA: TGTGCCAGCAGAGATAGCGGGGCCTCCTACAATGAGCAGTTCTTC

clone size: .
J gene: TRBJ1-1
V gene: TRBV7-2
D gene: .
CDR3 protein: CASSQPGGPTEAFF
CDR3 DNA: TGTGCCAGCAGCCAACCGGGGGGGCCCACTGAAGCTTTCTTT